The 20 T cell receptor beta chains below all came from one sample that was sequenced in a study of cytomegalovirus exposure and HLA in healthy donors. Vbeta (60) and Jbeta (13) primers were used in the PCR. TCRdb keeps only in-frame clones here, not all; method: immunoSEQ multiplex PCR. The sample has 150,000 to 200,000 clones, 80% seen once. The material sequenced was PBMCs. These receptors all come from a man between 25 and 39 years old in good health and CMV-seropositive.

The genes are TRBV4-3 and TRBJ1-2; 7 bases match TRBD1. V shed 2 bases and J 6 bases; nucleotides not matched to a gene: 9. The CDR3 spans 15 residues. Germline loops: CDR1 LGHNA, CDR2 YSLEER. The CDR3 bases are TGCGCCAGCAGCCAAAAAGGACAGGTGATTCATGGCTACACCTTC. It codes for CASSQKGQVIHGYTF.

J is TRBJ2-3 and V is TRBV27, with a tentative D call TRBD2 (6 bases). The CDR3 totals 15 residues. Germline V lookup: CDR1 MNHEY, CDR2 SMNVEV (reference sequence). V was trimmed by 4 bases and J by 3 bases, leaving 14 bases between them. CDR3 sequence (DNA): TGTGCCAGCAGTTACCAGCGTGGAGGGACAGATACGCAGTATTTT. It is translated as CASSYQRGGTDTQYF.

The chain joins TRBV4-3 to TRBJ2-7; 9 bases are a match to TRBD1. Germline CDR1 and CDR2: LGHNA and YSLEER. V was clipped by 1 base and J by 4 bases; unmatched bases: 2. The length of the CDR3 is 14 residues. The CDR3 nucleotides are TGCGCCAGCAGCCAAGTACAGGGGGCTTACGAGCAGTACTTC. Amino acids: CASSQVQGAYEQYF.

The V call is TRBV9, the J call TRBJ1-1; D gene uncertain. Trimming removed 4 bases at V and 0 bases at J, with 16 bases between. The CDR3 runs 16 residues. Germline V gene data show CDR1 as SGDLS and CDR2 as YYNGEE. This CDR3 is CASSPSSTPMNTEAFF. CDR3 nucleotide sequence: TGTGCCAGCAGCCCTAGTTCTACCCCCATGAACACTGAAGCTTTCTTT.

This sequence joins TRBV27 and TRBJ2-1, with a weak D call TRBD2 (7 bases). Trimming took off 7 bases at V and 7 bases at J, with 20 bases between the two ends. Germline V gene sequence: CDR1 MNHEY, CDR2 SMNVEV (reference sequence). CDR3 length equals 15 residues. CDR3 protein: CASTKGGGGVNEQFF. CDR3 coding DNA: TGTGCCAGCACCAAAGGGGGGGGAGGGGTTAATGAGCAGTTCTTC.

This chain links TRBV10-3 with TRBJ1-5; D gene unclear. Germline assignment: CDR1 ENHRY and CDR2 SYGVKD. The V gene lost 4 bases and the J gene lost 0 bases, with 7 bases spanning the gap. The CDR3 runs to 14 residues. CDR3 coding DNA: TGTGCCATCAGTGTCGGGGATAGCAATCAGCCCCAGCATTTT. Its protein is CAISVGDSNQPQHF.

This chain connects TRBV9 to TRBJ2-5; 10 positions agree with TRBD2. The last part of the DNA fits TRBJ2-7 better; the J call may be wrong. CDR3 size: 17 residues. In germline, CDR1 is SGDLS, CDR2 YYNGEE. The DNA for the CDR3 is TGTGCCAGCAGCGTTACCCCGACTAGCGGGCGATTCTACGAGCAGTACTTC. It is translated as CASSVTPTSGRFYEQYF.

The chain links TRBV29-1 to TRBJ1-2; the D gene is possibly TRBD1 (5 bases). The V end lost 0 bases, the J end lost 8 bases, and 13 bases lay between the germline ends. CDR3 length: 13 amino acids. In germline, CDR1 is SQVTM, CDR2 ANQGSEA. CDR3 bases: TGCAGCGTTGAAGACTACCAGGGCGGAGGCTACACCTTC. This sequence encodes CSVEDYQGGGYTF.

The chain couples TRBV9 to TRBJ1-4; possible D gene TRBD1, 6 bases. The CDR3 length is 17 residues. With 3 bases removed from V and 1 base from J, the gap between germline ends came to 16 bases. CDR1 and CDR2 from the germline V gene are SGDLS and YYNGEE. The CDR3 DNA reads as TGTGCCAGCAGCGATCGGACAGCGTATATAACTAATGAAAAACTGTTTTTT. Translation gives CASSDRTAYITNEKLFF.

This clone appeared once. The V call is TRBV11-3, the J call TRBJ2-5; the D is unclear. CDR3 length equals 12 residues. Germline loops: CDR1 SGHNT, CDR2 YENEEA. Trimming pared 3 bases from V and 9 bases from J, leaving 11 bases between. CDR3: CASSFPGGPQYF. CDR3 nucleotide sequence: TGTGCCAGCAGCTTTCCCGGTGGGCCCCAGTACTTC.

The chain combines TRBV7-9 with TRBJ2-3, with D uncertain. This CDR3 region has 16 residues. Germline lookup yields CDR1 SEHNR and CDR2 FQNEAQ (reference sequence). The germline V and J ends were trimmed by 5 bases and 6 bases, with 21 bases remaining between them. The CDR3 coding sequence is TGTGCCAGCAGCCCTAGTTCTGGTATGGAGTGGGATACGCAGTATTTT. It is translated as CASSPSSGMEWDTQYF. The complete variable domain, with remaining parts taken from reference TRBV7-9 and TRBJ2-3, reads DTGVSQNPRHKITKRGQNVTFRCDPISEHNRLYWYRQTLGQGPEFLTYFQNEAQLEKSRLLSDRFSAERPKGSFSTLEIQRTEQGDSAMYLCASSPSSGMEWDTQYFGPGTRLTVL.

A note on this clone: The junction departs from the called germline gene at one end, perhaps through a read error. The gene calls are TRBV7-9 and TRBJ2-7; 9 nucleotides match TRBD1. This CDR3 has 14 residues. CDR1 and CDR2 (germline): SEHNR, FQNEAQ (reference sequence). CDR3 protein: CSSSPGTGSHEQYF. DNA of the CDR3: TGTTCCAGCAGCCCCGGGACAGGGTCCCACGAGCAGTACTTC.

This clone was detected once. The CDR3 coding sequence is TGTGCCAGCAGTGAAGGCGGGGGGGCCTACGAGCAGTACTTC. Its translation: CASSEGGGAYEQYF. The J gene is TRBJ2-7, the V gene TRBV2, with 9 bases identical to TRBD2. The germline V gene encodes CDR1 SNHLY and CDR2 FYNNEI. CDR3 length equals 14 residues. V shed 1 base, J shed 2 bases, and the junction held 0 bases outside the gene matches.

CDR3 coding DNA: TGTGCCAGCAGCCCAACCGGGACAGAGAATGAAAAACTGTTTTTT. As protein: CASSPTGTENEKLFF. The chain is built from TRBV7-9 and TRBJ1-4; 7 bases agree with TRBD1. The J segment lost 5 bases and the V segment lost 5 bases, leaving 8 bases of the junction unmatched. This CDR3 has 15 amino acids. The V gene's germline CDR1 is SEHNR and CDR2 FQNEAQ (reference sequence).

The CDR3 DNA sequence: TGTGCCAGCAGCTTAGGTCTGCGGGCAGAAGGAGATGGCTACACCTTC. This translates into CASSLGLRAEGDGYTF. The chain is built from TRBV7-9 and TRBJ1-2; D uncertain. The V and J ends lost 1 base and 6 bases respectively, with 18 bases between them. The CDR3 length is 16 residues. Germline V CDR1 and CDR2: SEHNR, FQNEAQ (reference sequence).

J is TRBJ1-1 and V is TRBV6-5; D uncertain. The germline V and J ends were trimmed by 6 bases and 5 bases, with 16 bases remaining between them. Germline V gene data show CDR1 as MNHEY and CDR2 as SVGAGI. The CDR3 is 14 amino acids. CDR3 residues: CASSPGRRRTEAFF. The CDR3, as DNA: TGTGCCAGCAGCCCGGGGAGGAGGAGGACTGAAGCTTTCTTT.

The rearrangement uses TRBV9 and TRBJ1-4, with a tentative D call TRBD1 (5 bases). V was shortened by 4 bases and J by 0 bases, with 10 bases between the two germline ends. The CDR3 has 15 residues. Looked up from germline, CDR1 is SGDLS and CDR2 is YYNGEE. The CDR3 DNA sequence: TGTGCCAGCAGCCTCGGGGGGGCAACTAATGAAAAACTGTTTTTT. Residues: CASSLGGATNEKLFF.

The chain combines TRBV5-1 with TRBJ1-2; 7 nucleotides line up with TRBD1. The length of the CDR3 is 14 residues. The germline V gene encodes CDR1 SGHRS and CDR2 YFSETQ. V lost 3 bases and J lost 4; bases outside the gene matches: 6. CDR3 bases: TGCGCCAGCAGCTCCCGACAGGGACTCTATGGCTACACCTTC. Its protein is CASSSRQGLYGYTF.

This clone appeared a single time. This chain uses TRBV15 with TRBJ2-2, with a possible D match to TRBD2 (6 bases). The V gene lost 0 bases and the J gene lost 3 bases, with 20 bases spanning the gap. Per the germline V gene, CDR1 is LNHNV and CDR2 is YYDKDF (reference sequence). The CDR3 totals 19 residues. The CDR3 region has the DNA TGTGCCACCAGCAGAGATCTCACCGGGACTCCCGGATACACCGGGGAGCTGTTTTTT. This sequence encodes CATSRDLTGTPGYTGELFF.

The chain carries TRBV27 and TRBJ2-5; TRBD1 aligns across 10 bases. The tail of the sequence fits TRBJ2-7 better, so the J call may be wrong. The CDR3 extends over 15 amino acids. Germline V gene sequence: CDR1 MNHEY, CDR2 SMNVEV (reference sequence). CDR3 bases: TGTGCCAGCAGTTTATCCGGGACAGGGGTGCCCGAGCAGTACTTC. Encoded protein: CASSLSGTGVPEQYF.